This T cell receptor beta chain stems from a study of shared clonotypes between healthy human individuals. Study observations and caveats: Blood alone was sampled, and tissue repertoires likely differ.

Trimming removed 1 base from V and 5 bases from J, with 11 bases in between. Germline V CDR1 and CDR2: MGHDK, SYGVNS. The CDR3 runs 14 residues. Sequenced by immunoSEQ multiplex PCR; TCRdb stores in-frame clones only, minus some. Of 1,500,000 or so clones listed, 96% are singletons. Only one count was recorded for this clone. Its target is not known. What was sequenced was naive CD4+ T cells sorted from blood. This sample's subset: CD45RA+ positively selected. The rearrangement links TRBV25-1 to TRBJ1-1, with TRBD1 as a possible D gene (5 bases). The receptor comes from a man younger than 40 in good health. CDR3 bases: TGTGCCAGCAGTGAATTCGGGGGGAGGACTGAAGCTTTCTTT. Protein sequence: CASSEFGGRTEAFF.